The sequence of this T cell receptor (beta chain) was determined in a study of cytomegalovirus exposure and HLA in healthy donors (dated by TCRdb to about 2017). For the study in its entirety: An earlier analysis of approximately 640 of the donors reported 250 to 350 Gb of sequence data and 117 million unique TCR beta sequences from about 179 million T cells. An early release covering some 640 HLA-typed donors comprised 250 to 350 gigabases of sequencing data and around 80 million unique TCR sequences. The genetic ancestry cluster associated with self-reported Caucasian donors included about 84% of the 350 to 500 genotyped donors. The study aimed to test whether cataloging public T cell receptors could reveal signatures of past pathogen exposure. The study profiled the T cell repertoires of under 850 subjects by immunosequencing and related them to cytomegalovirus serostatus. In addition to the first cohort of 666 subjects, a separate validation cohort of 120 different subjects was used. To predict cytomegalovirus infection status, the study brought together high-throughput TCR immunosequencing, statistical association of individual TCRs with disease status, and machine learning. A later analysis re-examined previously published TCR beta repertoires from 600 to 700 donors and added high-resolution HLA genotyping to investigate patterns of TCR occurrence. In the later analysis, no new phenotypic data were used to find candidate immune exposures; instead, reliance was placed on TCR beta sequences and their occurrence across donors. To decide whether each TCR beta V gene segment behaved as functional or pseudogenic, an earlier analysis of 587 of the donors relied on high-throughput TCR beta sequencing. Donor age, sex, ethnicity and CMV serostatus were compiled alongside the repertoire data. A later genetic analysis used genome-wide SNP genotypes for about 55% of the 666 donors, treating that subset as a discovery cohort. All discovery cohort repertoires had been generated on a single sequencing platform. Class I and class II HLA loci were covered by the typing at four-digit resolution. The number of donors typed differed by locus, with about 629-630 for A, B, C, DRB1 and DQB1, approximately 500 for DQA1, 600 to 610 for DPA1, and 400 to 490 for DPB1. About 5 DR-DQ haplotypes were handled as single units for association and clustering, since linkage in the cohort was strong. Across roughly 420 genotyped donors of the cohort, an average of approximately 200,000 unique TCR beta nucleotide sequences per donor were sequenced, and roughly 18% of those sequences were non-productive. The paper's findings and limits, for the study overall: For the cohort, immune exposure information was limited to CMV serostatus. At a false discovery rate of 0.05, a later analysis linked some 17,000 TCR beta sequences to specific HLA alleles. The study listed approximately 160 TCR beta chains as associated with cytomegalovirus. Sequencing depth was assumed to be roughly uniform across donors in the presence/absence analyses, though that assumption may not hold. In vitro tests confirmed that a few of the cytomegalovirus-associated TCR beta chains recognize cytomegalovirus antigens. An earlier analysis of around 540 of the donors showed that most TCR beta V segments appeared in productive rearrangements either about 87% or about 30% of the time, which broadly matched IMGT annotations. In a later analysis, HLA-associated TCR beta chains were found to be more clonally expanded and to have lower generation probabilities than equally common non-associated chains. The authors suggested that the approach could potentially be extended to other disease states and immunological phenotypes. Correlated functional status among segregating V segments might reflect linkage disequilibrium, but an unknown experimental factor could not be ruled out. A later analysis found that most CMV-associated TCR beta chains appeared HLA-restricted, with HLA associations seemingly driven largely by CMV exposure. A later analysis found that TCR association rates varied across HLA loci, with DRB1 alleles showing the most associated TCRs and HLA-C alleles the fewest. Because counts were too low, approximately 18 rarely observed V segments, including chromosome 9 orphons, were excluded from the earlier analysis of roughly 580 of the donors. In a later genetic analysis, fewer N-insertions in productive TCRs were reported among donors in an Asian-associated ancestry cluster than the roughly 700-donor mean. Some IMGT-functional V segments, including TRBV6-2 and TRBV6-3, could not be told apart with the 87-base-pair reads, so those segments were excluded. The sequencing pipeline was judged likely to have produced a cluster of highly shared sequence variants as a technical artifact. The cohort was sequenced for TCR beta chains only, and without alpha or paired-chain data the features that could be detected were limited. When HLA alleles, especially DR and DQ, strongly co-occurred, TCR associations were difficult to assign to individual alleles. A further reported finding was that TCR beta sequences accurately predicted the HLA-A and HLA-B alleles for most subjects in the first cohort. Cytomegalovirus status was reported to be diagnosed by the classifier with high specificity and sensitivity in both the original and validation cohorts. According to a later analysis, parvovirus B19, influenza, CMV and Epstein-Barr virus appeared linked to several top co-occurrence clusters. Across donors, most TCR sequences were observed very rarely, whereas some public TCRs were present in many individuals. A later genetic analysis associated a missense DCLRE1C variant with V-gene and J-gene trimming of TCR beta chains, and an independent cohort replicated the association. Because HLA typing was missing for some donors at each locus, association tests included only the typed subset.

Library preparation used the immunoSEQ multiplex PCR assay. For the multiplex PCR, a mixture combining 60 forward primers for TCR Vbeta segments and 13 reverse primers for TCR Jbeta segments was used. Amplification of the CDR3 region of rearranged TCR beta genes was performed with a multiplex PCR assay on genomic DNA. The Illumina HiSeq System was used to sequence the amplified TCR beta libraries as 87-base-pair reads. As for the original processing: In a later analysis, tens of millions of unique TCR beta chains were counted across the approximately 670 repertoires, and around 10 million of these chains were shared by at least two donors. Raw reads were error-corrected and collapsed into unique sequences with a nearest-neighbor algorithm that merged closely related sequences to remove PCR and sequencing errors. V, D and J gene segments were assigned by aligning CDR3 sequences to IMGT reference sequences. For a sequence to be retained, at least a six-nucleotide match to both a V gene segment and a J gene segment was required. A rearrangement counted as productive if the CDR3 had no stop codons and remained in frame with V and J, and every other rearrangement counted as non-productive. Following IMGT convention, CDR3 was defined as the stretch from the second conserved V-encoded cysteine to the conserved J-encoded phenylalanine. Sequences without an unambiguous match to a single V gene segment were excluded from the earlier analysis of 500 to 700 of the donors. An earlier analysis of 450 to 650 of the donors called V segments functional above 56.7% productive rearrangements and segregating when the between-donor standard deviation exceeded 5%. A statistical classification framework was built to diagnose cytomegalovirus status from the catalog of TCR beta chain sequences. A later analysis assigned V and J genes by comparing TCR nucleotide sequences with IMGT/GENE-DB human TR gene sequences. A later analysis assigned CDR3 sequences and most-parsimonious VDJ recombination scenarios with the TCRdist pipeline. In a later analysis, every TCR beta chain was defined by the combination of its CDR3 amino acid sequence and its V-gene family, and reads without a unique V-gene family were dropped. As a way to deal with suspected cross-contamination and a sequencing artifact, a later analysis dropped over 550 nucleotide sequences that were highly shared and had low generation probability. A later analysis calculated a clonal expansion index for each public chain from normalized within-repertoire ranks of inferred template counts. In a later analysis, generation probabilities were computed using a VDJ recombination model fitted to out-of-frame rearrangements, and the results were checked against IGoR. In a later analysis, hypergeometric tests were used to score TCR-TCR, TCR-HLA and TCR-CMV co-occurrence, with a repertoire-size bias correction applied to TCR pairs. To estimate false discovery rates, a later analysis permuted the HLA or CMV assignments 20 times. In a later analysis, co-occurring TCRs were grouped with DBSCAN, and TCRdist sequence similarity was added when clustering was performed within HLA-allele-positive subsets. Co-occurrence clustering excluded repertoires with fewer than 30,000 or more than 120,000 public chains, plus five with anomalous nucleotide sharing. TCRdb took over this immuneACCESS table, retaining in-frame rearrangements with V and J assigned. Such tables are incomplete; in checked studies, under half of the missing clones stem from an unresolved V gene, and the remainder is unexplained. The V and J calls and the clone size are those of that table, but D and trimming were determined from the DNA. Within this sample are about 190,000 clones, with around 82% of them counted one time only. The ten largest account for 13% to 15% of the sample.

The cysteine opens and the phenylalanine closes a CDR3 of 18 amino acids. The entry retains the CDR3 DNA only, 54 bases that are in frame from base 1. Details on this clone: No cognate antigen has been identified for it. Per-base qualities were not stored, and no clone one base away is much larger.

In total, 600 or so healthy bone marrow donors made up the cohort. All cohort members were sampled while nominally healthy, although unrecorded immune exposures were likely present. The donor tested CMV seropositive, placing the donor among the approximately 290 seropositive members of the cohort. Every donor gave a peripheral blood sample, and the peripheral blood mononuclear cells from that sample were used for TCR beta sequencing. The Qiagen DNeasy Blood Extraction Kit was used to extract genomic DNA from the blood cell samples. This receptor chain uses TRBV21-1 and TRBJ1-5; TRBD1, the table's D call, was not compared with the DNA. TRBV21-1 is a pseudogene locus. The clonotype was recovered from a young woman in good health and CMV-seropositive. Source material: PBMCs. The CDR3 protein is CASSPSRTATYSNQPQHF. The sequenced DNA is TGTGCCAGCAGCCCTTCCCGGACAGCGACCTATAGCAATCAGCCCCAGCATTTT.